The next 15 T cell receptor beta chains were all read from a single sample in a study of T cells in Graves' hyperthyroidism and ophthalmopathy. What was amplified from RNA transcripts were TCR beta CDR3 regions. The study used the HTBI primer set for a first-round RT-PCR of the TCR CDR3. Via MiXCR, TCRdb re-called the multiplex PCR reads, giving one row per CDR3 protein. The table shows some 490,000 distinct CDR3 sequences, with around a fifth occurring only once. Specimen: blood. These TCRs come from a woman in her sixties or seventies with Graves' ophthalmopathy.

This clonotype was counted only a few times. The chain has TRBV10-1 and TRBJ2-2, with a possible D match to TRBD2 (6 bases). The V and J ends lost 3 bases and 6 bases respectively, with 14 bases between them. This CDR3 has 15 amino acids. The germline gives CDR1 WNHNN, CDR2 SYGVQD (reference sequence). This CDR3 reads CASSDSGAGAGELFF. In DNA form, the CDR3 reads TGCGCCAGCAGTGATTCAGGAGCGGGTGCCGGGGAGCTGTTTTTT.

The table lists this clonotype with a few counts. V and J are TRBV28 and TRBJ2-2; unclear D gene. This CDR3 contains 12 residues. V was trimmed by 6 bases and J by 6 bases, leaving 8 bases between them. Germline-derived CDR1 and CDR2 are MDHEN and SYDVKM. The CDR3 nucleotides read TGTGCCAGCAGACAAGACCCCGGGGAGCTGTTTTTT. This encodes CASRQDPGELFF.

The chain has TRBV20-1 and TRBJ1-4, with unresolved D. V lost 7 bases, J lost 6 bases, and 15 bases lay in between. The CDR3 extends over 13 amino acids. Looked up from germline, CDR1 is DFQATT and CDR2 is SNEGSKA (reference sequence). The CDR3 loop reads CSGSDVVDEKLFF. The CDR3, as DNA: TGCAGTGGATCGGACGTGGTGGATGAAAAACTGTTTTTT.

The chain links TRBV5-1 to TRBJ2-1; the D gene is possibly TRBD2 (6 bases). Per germline, CDR1 SGHRS and CDR2 YFSETQ. The CDR3 runs to 15 residues. Trimming shortened V by 0 bases and J by 6 bases, and 13 bases separated the two germline ends. The CDR3 spells CASSLGGVHGNEQFF. The CDR3 nucleotides are TGCGCCAGCAGCTTGGGCGGGGTCCATGGCAATGAGCAGTTCTTC.

A few counts support this clonotype. This chain links TRBV20-1 with TRBJ1-5; D is uncertain. The CDR3 contains 13 residues. The germline CDR1 and CDR2 sequences are DFQATT and SNEGSKA (reference sequence). V lost 0 bases, J lost 7 bases, and 10 bases lay in between. CDR3 in amino acids: CSAREGFRQPQHF. CDR3 DNA: TGCAGTGCTAGAGAAGGGTTCCGCCAGCCCCAGCATTTT.

This clonotype was seen many times. V gene TRBV27 combines with J gene TRBJ1-1, with 7 bases lining up with TRBD1. This CDR3 is built from 14 residues. J gave up 10 bases and V 0 bases, and 8 bases lay outside the gene matches. Germline V CDR1 and CDR2: MNHEY, SMNVEV (reference sequence). The CDR3 DNA is TGTGCCAGCAGTTTATCGATCCAGGGGGTGGTAGCTTTCTTT. It is translated as CASSLSIQGVVAFF.

This clonotype was counted a few times. J is TRBJ2-7 and V is TRBV29-1; D is undetermined. The CDR3 consists of 13 residues. Trimming left V 2 bases short and J 4 bases short, with 12 bases between. CDR1 is SQVTM and CDR2 is ANQGSEA in the germline V gene. In DNA form, the CDR3 reads TGCAGCGTTGAATTCGGCAGGTCTTACGAGCAGTACTTC. Translated, it gives CSVEFGRSYEQYF.

The chain's CDR3 is CASSMSSRTGVNSPLHF. The CDR3 nucleotides read TGTGCCAGTAGTATGAGTAGCCGGACAGGGGTTAATTCACCCCTCCACTTT. The chain recombines TRBV19 with TRBJ1-6; 9 nucleotides line up with TRBD1. Germline-derived CDR1 and CDR2 are LNHDA and SQIVND (reference sequence). V lost 3 bases, J lost 6 bases, and 9 bases stayed unmatched. The CDR3 has 17 residues.

In this sample, this clonotype turned up many times. The chain recombines TRBV10-3 with TRBJ2-2; D is uncertain. This CDR3 spans 13 amino acids. The ends were cut back, 9 bases at V and 0 bases at J, with 8 bases in the middle. Germline V gives CDR1 ENHRY, CDR2 SYGVKD. The CDR3 protein is CAIKSTNTGELFF. The CDR3 DNA reads TGTGCCATTAAATCTACGAACACCGGGGAGCTGTTTTTT.

In this sample, this clonotype turned up many times. The chain is built from TRBV12-3 or TRBV12-4 and TRBJ1-2, with D possibly being TRBD1 (5 bases). The ends were cut back, 10 bases at V and 4 bases at J, with 19 bases in the middle. This CDR3 is built from 14 residues. In DNA form, the CDR3 reads TGTGCCATAGGGACGGCGGGTTTGGGCTATGGCTACACCTTC. It encodes CAIGTAGLGYGYTF.

The chain links TRBV19 to TRBJ2-7; D tentatively reads TRBD1 or TRBD2 (6 bases each). Germline loops: CDR1 LNHDA, CDR2 SQIVND (reference sequence). Trimming took 5 bases from V and 2 from J, leaving 19 bases between them. There are 16 residues in the CDR3. The CDR3 region is CASSPSSGDTTYEQYF. DNA for the CDR3: TGTGCCAGTAGTCCCTCTTCGGGGGACACCACCTACGAGCAGTACTTC.

This clonotype appeared many times. The CDR3 bases are TGTGCCATCAGTGGGGCAGGGGGCGAGCAGTACTTC. Residues: CAISGAGGEQYF. V and J are TRBV10-3 and TRBJ2-7; 7 bases align to TRBD1. The CDR3 runs 12 residues. Germline values: CDR1 ENHRY, CDR2 SYGVKD. Trimming cost V 4 bases and J 6 bases; bases outside gene matches: 3.

A few counts support this clonotype. The gene calls are TRBV5-4 and TRBJ2-1, with D maybe TRBD2 (6 bases). Germline lookup yields CDR1 SGHNT and CDR2 YYREEE (reference sequence). Between the trimmed V and J ends, which lost 2 bases and 9 bases, there was a span of 12 bases. The CDR3 runs 13 residues. The CDR3 reads CASSFPPGVEQFF. The CDR3 nucleotides read TGTGCCAGCAGCTTCCCCCCGGGAGTTGAGCAGTTCTTC.

The CDR3 DNA follows: TGTGCCAGCAGGACTAGCGGGAGTGGTGAGCAGTACTTC. Its translation is CASRTSGSGEQYF. The chain uses TRBV28 and TRBJ2-7; 12 nucleotides match TRBD2. The V and J ends lost 6 bases and 7 bases, in that order; junction bases with no gene match: 4. The germline gives CDR1 MDHEN, CDR2 SYDVKM. The CDR3 is made up of 13 amino acids.

The chain couples TRBV6-2 or TRBV6-3 to TRBJ1-2; D is unclear. The CDR3 runs 11 residues. The germline V gene encodes CDR1 MNHEY and CDR2 SVGEGT. Trimming shortened V by 7 bases and J by 2 bases, and 5 bases separated the two germline ends. The DNA for the CDR3 is TGTGCCAGCATGGAAAACTATGGCTACACCTTC. This gives the protein CASMENYGYTF.